The clone carrying this TCR beta chain was observed many times. These data come from a study of T cells in Graves' hyperthyroidism and ophthalmopathy. Whole-study context: Blood from the periphery was taken at initial diagnosis, before any treatment.

Each ophthalmopathy patient scored at least 3 on the Clinical Activity Score and at least 4 on NOSPECS grade, with duration under 3 months. Patients showing uncontrolled infection, other autoimmune disease, pregnancy or lactation were ineligible. The source of the PBMCs was 8.5 to 10 ml of fresh peripheral blood. Researchers amplified the TCR beta CDR3 regions from RNA transcripts. First-round RT-PCR of the TCR CDR3 relied on the HTBI primer set. TCRdb redid the calling of the multiplex PCR reads with MiXCR, one entry per CDR3 protein. The sample includes 200,000 to 250,000 distinct CDR3 sequences, 16% of them seen just once. Sequenced material: blood. The clonotype comes from a woman between 18 and 29 years old with Graves' ophthalmopathy.

This CDR3 is CASTWRGTYNEQFF. The CDR3 nucleotides read TGTGCCAGCACCTGGAGGGGCACCTACAATGAGCAGTTCTTC. This sequence joins TRBV12-3 or TRBV12-4 and TRBJ2-1; TRBD2 is a possible D gene (6 bases). The CDR3 sequence is 14 residues long. The germline V and J ends were trimmed by 7 bases and 2 bases, with 12 bases remaining between them.